Given below is one T cell receptor beta chain in context. Its antigen is unidentified. Repertoires were generated with immunoSEQ multiplex PCR, while TCRdb's copy carries only in-frame clones and drops some. The sample carries 140,000 to 150,000 clones, roughly 89% recorded once. Germline CDR1 SGDLS, CDR2 YYNGEE. This CDR3 region has 14 residues. Deletions cut 0 bases from V and 2 bases from J, with 8 bases between. This specimen comes from a study of T cell responses to AZD1222 COVID-19 vaccine. Whole-study context: The analysis combined second doses at about 4 or about 12 weeks. Study-wide results and limits: Sampling that yielded the repertoires occurred only after the peak T cell response. A mostly white British donor set with more females was recruited, and clonal diversity was possibly underestimated. Spike-specific TCR breadth and depth grew following two AZD1222 doses.

The sequenced sample was peripheral blood, obtained on day 0 of AZD1222 vaccination. This chain connects TRBV9 to TRBJ1-1, with no clear D. This TCR was sampled from an adult in good health. The CDR3 nucleotides are TGTGCCAGCAGCGTAGAGGGCGGTAACACTGAAGCTTTCTTT. Amino acid sequence: CASSVEGGNTEAFF.